What follows are 17 T cell receptor beta chains derived from one specimen sequenced in a study of cytomegalovirus exposure and HLA in healthy donors (dated by TCRdb to about 2017). Library prep was done by the immunoSEQ multiplex PCR assay. The multiplex PCR relied on a mix of 60 forward primers for TCR Vbeta segments and 13 reverse primers for TCR Jbeta segments. In its TCRdb copy, this immuneACCESS table keeps in-frame sequences only and misses some clones. Where compared with another copy, unresolved V genes explain less than half of these, and the others have no known cause. The table for this sample lists 30,000 to 40,000 clones; 90% of them were counted only once. The top ten clones comprise roughly 2.5% of the sample. The material sequenced was PBMCs. Every receptor here comes from a young woman in good health and CMV-seronegative.

V is TRBV4-1 and J is TRBJ2-5, with a weak D call TRBD1 (5 bases). V was clipped by 1 base and J by 5 bases, with 11 bases between them. Germline values: CDR1 MGHRA, CDR2 YSYEKL. This CDR3 has 14 residues. The CDR3 loop reads CASSQVVPGETQYF. For the CDR3, the DNA is TGCGCCAGCAGCCAAGTCGTTCCAGGGGAGACCCAGTACTTC.

Only a few counts were recorded for this clone. V and J are TRBV21-1 and TRBJ1-3; the DNA was not used to check the table's D call, TRBD1. TRBV21-1 is labeled a pseudogene. The CDR3 loop spans 17 amino acids. CDR3 region: CASNSTDQGRPGNTIYF. The CDR3 DNA reads as TGTGCCAGCAACTCGACCGATCAGGGGCGGCCTGGAAACACCATATATTTT.

This clone showed up just once. The chain joins TRBV15 to TRBJ2-1; 9 positions agree with TRBD2. V shed 1 base, J shed 4 bases, and the junction held 2 bases outside the gene matches. Germline V CDR1 and CDR2: LNHNV, YYDKDF (reference sequence). The CDR3 spans 15 residues. Here the CDR3 reads CATSRGTSEYNEQFF. The CDR3 DNA reads TGTGCCACCAGCAGAGGGACTAGCGAGTACAATGAGCAGTTCTTC.

The chain joins TRBV6-1 to TRBJ2-2, with 7 positions matching TRBD1. Germline CDR1 reads MNHNS; CDR2 reads SASEGT. The CDR3 runs to 14 residues. V gave up 8 bases and J gave up 11 bases; unmatched junction bases: 14. Here the CDR3 reads CASLEGWVGGELFF. CDR3 nucleotides: TGTGCCAGCCTAGAAGGGTGGGTAGGGGGCGAGCTGTTTTTT.

This clone has just a few counts. The chain couples TRBV11-3 to TRBJ2-1; D unresolved. This CDR3 has 14 amino acids. Germline values: CDR1 SGHNT, CDR2 YENEEA. V was cut by 1 base and J by 5 bases, with 9 bases left in between. This CDR3 reads CASSLGYGNNEQFF. The CDR3 nucleotides read TGTGCCAGCAGCTTAGGCTACGGTAACAATGAGCAGTTCTTC.

DNA of the CDR3: TGTGCCAGCAGTGAAGCAGCGGGGGGTCACAATGAGCAGTTCTTC. Its protein product is CASSEAAGGHNEQFF. The V and J genes are TRBV2 and TRBJ2-1, with 9 positions matching TRBD2. The V and J ends lost 0 bases and 5 bases, in that order; junction bases with no gene match: 2. Germline lookup yields CDR1 SNHLY and CDR2 FYNNEI. The CDR3 is 15 amino acids.

The chain is built from TRBV29-1 and TRBJ2-1, with 7 bases that match TRBD2. The germline gives CDR1 SQVTM, CDR2 ANQGSEA. CDR3 length equals 13 residues. The V gene end was trimmed by 5 bases and the J gene end by 7 bases; junction bases not matched to a gene: 8. CDR3 sequence (DNA): TGCAGCGTTAAAGGACTAGTAGGGAATGAGCAGTTCTTC. Protein sequence: CSVKGLVGNEQFF.

This chain joins TRBV6-1 and TRBJ2-3, with TRBD1 as a possible D gene (5 bases). Germline CDR1 is MNHNS and CDR2 is SASEGT. Trimming stripped 10 bases from V and 0 bases from J, with 14 bases between. The CDR3 loop spans 14 amino acids. The CDR3 DNA reads as TGTGCCACACACAGGACGCTAAGCACAGATACGCAGTATTTT. Amino acid sequence: CATHRTLSTDTQYF.

V is TRBV25-1 and J is TRBJ1-5; maybe TRBD1 (5 bases). Germline loops: CDR1 MGHDK, CDR2 SYGVNS. CDR3 size: 15 residues. V lost 1 base to trimming and J lost 4 bases, with 11 bases between them. CDR3 protein: CASSESGRGNQPQHF. The CDR3 coding sequence is TGTGCCAGCAGTGAATCCGGGAGGGGAAATCAGCCCCAGCATTTT.

V is TRBV11-2 and J is TRBJ1-1, with D possibly matching TRBD1 (5 bases). This CDR3 contains 17 residues. Germline CDR1 reads SGHAT; CDR2 reads FQNNGV. The V end was cut by 1 base, the J end by 4 bases, with 19 bases between. CDR3 in amino acids: CASSLAGGIRRVTEAFF. In DNA, the CDR3 is TGTGCCAGCAGCTTAGCGGGGGGAATCCGGCGGGTCACTGAAGCTTTCTTT.

The chain combines TRBV5-1 with TRBJ1-2; D is perhaps TRBD1 (6 bases). Trimming cost V 0 bases and J 2 bases, with 8 bases left between them. The germline V gene has CDR1 SGHRS and CDR2 YFSETQ. The CDR3 is made up of 14 amino acids. CDR3 loop: CASSLGGTNYGYTF. CDR3 coding DNA: TGCGCCAGCAGCTTGGGAGGGACAAACTATGGCTACACCTTC. The variable domain in full, completed from reference TRBV5-1 and TRBJ1-2, reads KAGVTQTPRYLIKTRGQQVTLSCSPISGHRSVSWYQQTPGQGLQFLFEYFSETQRNKGNFPGRFSGRQFSNSRSEMNVSTLELGDSALYLCASSLGGTNYGYTFGSGTRLTVV.

This clone was picked up a small number of times. The rearrangement uses TRBV30 and TRBJ1-1; D is ambiguous. Trimming took 5 bases from V and 1 from J, leaving 17 bases between them. The CDR3 has 15 amino acids. Germline V lookup: CDR1 GTSNPN, CDR2 SVGIG (reference sequence). The CDR3 bases are TGTGCCTGGGGGCCTCTACTCACAGAGAACACTGAAGCTTTCTTT. Amino acid sequence: CAWGPLLTENTEAFF.

The rearrangement uses TRBV9 and TRBJ2-3; 7 bases line up with TRBD2. CDR1 SGDLS and CDR2 YYNGEE come from the germline V gene. The CDR3 is 15 residues long. V dropped 3 bases and J dropped 1; count of bases not matched to a gene: 5. The CDR3 DNA reads TGTGCCAGCAGCGCGCGGGAGCAAGGCACAGATACGCAGTATTTT. Amino acid sequence: CASSAREQGTDTQYF.

The chain uses TRBV10-3 and TRBJ2-1, with 13 nucleotides matching TRBD2. V lost 4 bases and J lost 7; bases outside the gene matches: 1. Germline-derived CDR1 and CDR2 are ENHRY and SYGVKD. This CDR3 is built from 14 residues. The CDR3 nucleotides are TGTGCCATCAGTGCACTAGCGGGAGGGAATGAGCAGTTCTTC. Residues: CAISALAGGNEQFF.

The J gene is TRBJ2-2, the V gene TRBV4-1; TRBD1 matches 7 bases. V lost 3 bases, J lost 3 bases, and 4 bases stayed unmatched. The CDR3 has 15 amino acids. CDR1 and CDR2 (germline): MGHRA, YSYEKL. Here the CDR3 reads CASSHSTGDTGELFF. CDR3 in DNA: TGCGCCAGCAGCCACTCCACAGGGGACACCGGGGAGCTGTTTTTT.

This clone showed up just once. J is TRBJ2-3 and V is TRBV15; 10 bases are shared with TRBD2. CDR3 size: 16 residues. CDR1 LNHNV and CDR2 YYDKDF come from the germline V gene (reference sequence). The V gene end was trimmed by 0 bases and the J gene end by 7 bases; junction bases not matched to a gene: 7. The CDR3: CATSRDQSGRAYTQYF. In DNA, the CDR3 is TGTGCCACCAGCAGAGATCAGAGCGGGAGGGCCTATACGCAGTATTTT.

J is TRBJ2-5 and V is TRBV5-1, with D perhaps matching TRBD1 (5 bases). Germline V gene sequence: CDR1 SGHRS, CDR2 YFSETQ. The CDR3 contains 14 residues. V lost 4 bases, J lost 4 bases, and 14 bases lay in between. The CDR3 protein is CASSTPRVPETQYF. As DNA, the CDR3 is TGCGCCAGCAGCACCCCCAGGGTCCCAGAGACCCAGTACTTC. The variable domain in full, with the rest retrieved from reference TRBV5-1 and TRBJ2-5, is KAGVTQTPRYLIKTRGQQVTLSCSPISGHRSVSWYQQTPGQGLQFLFEYFSETQRNKGNFPGRFSGRQFSNSRSEMNVSTLELGDSALYLCASSTPRVPETQYFGPGTRLLVL.